This TCR beta chain originates from a study of response to subunit inactivated influenza vaccine. Findings and limits, study-wide: A suggestion made by the authors is that each seasonal influenza vaccination recruits few new T cells.

TCRdb processed the RT-PCR reads anew with MiXCR; each CDR3 protein has one entry. The repertoire holds 550,000 to 800,000 distinct CDR3 sequences, about 14% seen once, with 6% to 7% in the top ten. V lost 4 bases and J 3 bases, leaving 7 bases between the germline ends. The CDR3 length is 12 residues. Germline V gene sequence: CDR1 LGHDT, CDR2 YNNKEL (reference sequence). This clonotype was counted between two and nine times. Its antigen remains unknown. The specimen comprised PBMCs from blood, sampled about 14 days before vaccination. The sequence was obtained from a man aged 45-60 years who received an inactivated influenza vaccine. The J gene is TRBJ2-7, the V gene TRBV3-1; no definite D call. CDR3 in amino acids: CASSLSFYEQYF. The CDR3 bases are TGTGCCAGCAGCCTCTCGTTCTACGAGCAGTACTTC.